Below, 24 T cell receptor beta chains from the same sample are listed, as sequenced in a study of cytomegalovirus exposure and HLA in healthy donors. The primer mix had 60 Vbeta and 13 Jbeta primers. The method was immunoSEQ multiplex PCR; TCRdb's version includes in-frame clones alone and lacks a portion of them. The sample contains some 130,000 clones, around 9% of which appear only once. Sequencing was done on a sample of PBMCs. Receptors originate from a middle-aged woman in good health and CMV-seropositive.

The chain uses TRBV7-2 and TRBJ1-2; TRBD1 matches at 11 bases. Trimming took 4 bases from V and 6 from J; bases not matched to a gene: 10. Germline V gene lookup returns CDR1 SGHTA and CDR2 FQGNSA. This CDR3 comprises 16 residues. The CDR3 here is CASSSTRTGGLDGYTF. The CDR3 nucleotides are TGTGCCAGCAGCTCTACACGGACAGGGGGCTTGGATGGCTACACCTTC.

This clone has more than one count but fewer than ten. CDR3 sequence: CASKNLGGGSYEQYF. In DNA form, the CDR3 reads TGCGCCAGCAAAAACTTGGGCGGAGGCTCCTACGAGCAGTACTTC. The chain employs TRBV5-1 and TRBJ2-7; a weak D match, TRBD2 (5 bases). The germline V gene encodes CDR1 SGHRS and CDR2 YFSETQ. V lost 6 bases, J lost 0 bases, and 16 bases lay in between. The CDR3 has 15 residues.

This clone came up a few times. This CDR3 is CASGWRDSPLHF. CDR3 sequence (DNA): TGTGCCAGCGGGTGGCGGGATTCACCCCTCCACTTT. The chain links TRBV2 to TRBJ1-6, with D hard to call. The CDR3 length is 12 residues. CDR1 is SNHLY, CDR2 FYNNEI, per germline. V lost 8 bases, J lost 8 bases, and 10 bases lay in between.

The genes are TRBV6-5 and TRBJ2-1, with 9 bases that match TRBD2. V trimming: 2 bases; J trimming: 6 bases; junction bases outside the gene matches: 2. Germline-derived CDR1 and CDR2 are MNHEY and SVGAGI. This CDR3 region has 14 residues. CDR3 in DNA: TGTGCCAGCAGTTACGTAGCGGGGGTCAATGAGCAGTTCTTC. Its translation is CASSYVAGVNEQFF.

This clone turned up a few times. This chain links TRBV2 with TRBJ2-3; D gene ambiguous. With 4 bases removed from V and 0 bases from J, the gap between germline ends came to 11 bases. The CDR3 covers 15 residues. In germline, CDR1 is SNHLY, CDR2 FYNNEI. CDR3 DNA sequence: TGTGCCAGCAGTGGCCAGGCAGCCAGCACAGATACGCAGTATTTT. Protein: CASSGQAASTDTQYF.

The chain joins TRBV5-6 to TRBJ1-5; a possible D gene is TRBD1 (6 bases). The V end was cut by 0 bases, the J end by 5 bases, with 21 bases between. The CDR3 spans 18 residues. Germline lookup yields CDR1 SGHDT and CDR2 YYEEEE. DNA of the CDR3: TGTGCCAGCAGCTTGGGAGGGGCGGGGGGCCCCGGCTATCAGCCCCAGCATTTT. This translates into CASSLGGAGGPGYQPQHF. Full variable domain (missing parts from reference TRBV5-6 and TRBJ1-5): DAGVTQSPTHLIKTRGQQVTLRCSPKSGHDTVSWYQQALGQGPQFIFQYYEEEERQRGNFPDRFSGHQFPNYSSELNVNALLLGDSALYLCASSLGGAGGPGYQPQHFGDGTRLSIL.

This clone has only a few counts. For the CDR3, the DNA is TGTGCCAGCAGCTCTCTGGCGGGGGGGAACATTCAGTACTTC. Translated: CASSSLAGGNIQYF. The V and J genes are TRBV5-6 and TRBJ2-4, with 9 nucleotides matching TRBD2. Germline V gives CDR1 SGHDT, CDR2 YYEEEE. This CDR3 has 14 amino acids. Trimming at V came to 3 bases and at J to 7 bases, leaving 5 bases not matched to a gene.

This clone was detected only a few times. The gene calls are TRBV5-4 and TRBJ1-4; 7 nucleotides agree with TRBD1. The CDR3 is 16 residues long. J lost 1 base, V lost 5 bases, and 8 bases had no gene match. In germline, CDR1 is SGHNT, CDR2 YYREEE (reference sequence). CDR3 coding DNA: TGTGCCAGCAGTTTGCCGGACAGGAAAACTAATGAAAAACTGTTTTTT. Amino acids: CASSLPDRKTNEKLFF.

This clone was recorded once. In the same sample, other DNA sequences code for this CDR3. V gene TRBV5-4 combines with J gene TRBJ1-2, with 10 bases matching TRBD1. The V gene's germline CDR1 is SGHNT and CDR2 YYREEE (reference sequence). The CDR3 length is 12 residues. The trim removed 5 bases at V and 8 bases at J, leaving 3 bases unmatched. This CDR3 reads CASRGQGLGYTF. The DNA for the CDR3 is TGTGCCAGCAGGGGACAGGGGCTGGGCTACACCTTC.

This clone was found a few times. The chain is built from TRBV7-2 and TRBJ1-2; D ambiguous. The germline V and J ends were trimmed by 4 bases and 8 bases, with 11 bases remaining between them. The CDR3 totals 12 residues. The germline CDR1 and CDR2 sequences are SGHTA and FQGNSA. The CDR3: CASSSRGGGYTF. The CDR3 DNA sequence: TGTGCCAGCAGCTCCCGCGGTGGGGGCTACACCTTC.

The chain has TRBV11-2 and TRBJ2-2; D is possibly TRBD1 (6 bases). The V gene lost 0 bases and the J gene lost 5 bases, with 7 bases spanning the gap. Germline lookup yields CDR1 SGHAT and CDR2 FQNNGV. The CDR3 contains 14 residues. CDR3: CASSLDQGTGELFF. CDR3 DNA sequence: TGTGCCAGCAGCTTAGATCAGGGGACCGGGGAGCTGTTTTTT.

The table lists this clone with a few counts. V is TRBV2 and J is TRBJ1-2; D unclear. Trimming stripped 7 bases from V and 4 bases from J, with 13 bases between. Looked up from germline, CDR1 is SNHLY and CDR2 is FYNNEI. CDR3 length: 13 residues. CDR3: CASIGEGSYGYTF. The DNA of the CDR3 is TGTGCCAGCATCGGAGAAGGGAGCTATGGCTACACCTTC.

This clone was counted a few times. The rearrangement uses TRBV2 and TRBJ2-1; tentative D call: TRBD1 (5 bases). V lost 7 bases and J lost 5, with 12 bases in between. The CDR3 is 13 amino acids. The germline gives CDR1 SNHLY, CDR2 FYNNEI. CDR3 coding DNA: TGTGCCAGCACACAGGTCCCCGACAATGAGCAGTTCTTC. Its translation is CASTQVPDNEQFF.

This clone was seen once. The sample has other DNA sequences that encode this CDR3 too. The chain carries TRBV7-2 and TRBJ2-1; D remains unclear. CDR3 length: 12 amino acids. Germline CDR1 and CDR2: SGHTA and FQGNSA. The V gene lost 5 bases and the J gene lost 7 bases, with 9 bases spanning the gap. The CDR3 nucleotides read TGTGCCAGCAGCCCACCGAGTAATGAGCAGTTCTTC. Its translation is CASSPPSNEQFF.

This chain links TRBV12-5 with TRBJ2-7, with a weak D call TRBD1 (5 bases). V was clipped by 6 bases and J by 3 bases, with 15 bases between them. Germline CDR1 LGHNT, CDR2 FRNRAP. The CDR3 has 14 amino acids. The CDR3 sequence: CASGLDRSHYEQYF. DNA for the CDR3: TGTGCTAGTGGCCTCGACAGATCCCACTACGAGCAGTACTTC.

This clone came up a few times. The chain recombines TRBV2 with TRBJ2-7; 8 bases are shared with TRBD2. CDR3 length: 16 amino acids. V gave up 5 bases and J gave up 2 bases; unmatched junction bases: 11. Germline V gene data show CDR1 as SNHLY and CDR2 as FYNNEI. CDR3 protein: CASSPEGLVTTYEQYF. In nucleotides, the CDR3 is TGTGCCAGCAGTCCGGAGGGACTAGTAACCACCTACGAGCAGTACTTC.

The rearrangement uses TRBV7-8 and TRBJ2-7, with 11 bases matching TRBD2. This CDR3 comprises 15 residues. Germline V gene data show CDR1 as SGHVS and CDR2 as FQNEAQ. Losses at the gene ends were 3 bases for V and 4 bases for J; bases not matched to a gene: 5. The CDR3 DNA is TGTGCCAGCAGCTTGGGACTAGCGGACCTATACGAGCAGTACTTC. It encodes CASSLGLADLYEQYF.

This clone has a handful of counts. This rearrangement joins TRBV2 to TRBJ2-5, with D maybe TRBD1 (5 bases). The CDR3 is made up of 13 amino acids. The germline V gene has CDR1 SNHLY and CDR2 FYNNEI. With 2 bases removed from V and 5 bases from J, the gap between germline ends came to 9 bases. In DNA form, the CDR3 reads TGTGCCAGCAGTGAAAGGGGCTTGGAGACCCAGTACTTC. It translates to CASSERGLETQYF.

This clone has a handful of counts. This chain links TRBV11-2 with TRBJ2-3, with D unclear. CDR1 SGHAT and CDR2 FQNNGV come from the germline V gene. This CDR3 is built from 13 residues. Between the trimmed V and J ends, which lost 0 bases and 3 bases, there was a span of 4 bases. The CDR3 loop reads CASSLDRTDTQYF. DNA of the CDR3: TGTGCCAGCAGCTTAGATCGGACAGATACGCAGTATTTT.

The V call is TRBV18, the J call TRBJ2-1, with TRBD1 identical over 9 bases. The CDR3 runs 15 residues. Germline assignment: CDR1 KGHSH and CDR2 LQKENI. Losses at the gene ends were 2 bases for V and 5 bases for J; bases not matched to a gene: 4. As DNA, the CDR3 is TGTGCCAGCTCACCAAGGACAGGGGAGGACAATGAGCAGTTCTTC. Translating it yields CASSPRTGEDNEQFF.

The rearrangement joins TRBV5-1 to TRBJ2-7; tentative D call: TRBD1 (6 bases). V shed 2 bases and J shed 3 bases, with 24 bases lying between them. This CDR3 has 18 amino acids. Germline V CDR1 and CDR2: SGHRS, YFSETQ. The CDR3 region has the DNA TGCGCCAGCAGCTTTTTCCGCCAAAAAGGGGACAAGAACTACGAGCAGTACTTC. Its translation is CASSFFRQKGDKNYEQYF.

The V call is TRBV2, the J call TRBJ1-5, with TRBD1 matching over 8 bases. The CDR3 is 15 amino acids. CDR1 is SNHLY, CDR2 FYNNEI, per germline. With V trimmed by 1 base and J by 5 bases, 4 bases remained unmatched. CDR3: CASSEVQGAYQPQHF. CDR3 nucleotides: TGTGCCAGCAGTGAAGTGCAGGGGGCTTATCAGCCCCAGCATTTT.

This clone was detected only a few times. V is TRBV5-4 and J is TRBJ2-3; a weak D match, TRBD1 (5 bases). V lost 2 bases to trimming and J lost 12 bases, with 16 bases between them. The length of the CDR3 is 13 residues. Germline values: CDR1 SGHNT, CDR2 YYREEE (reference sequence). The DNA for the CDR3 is TGTGCCAGCAGCTTACAGGACACTCTTACACAGTATTTT. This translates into CASSLQDTLTQYF.

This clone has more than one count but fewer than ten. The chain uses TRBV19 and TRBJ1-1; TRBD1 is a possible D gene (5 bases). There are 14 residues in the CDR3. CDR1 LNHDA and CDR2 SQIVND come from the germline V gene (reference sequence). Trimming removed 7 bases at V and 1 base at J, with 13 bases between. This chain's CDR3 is CASTAQGRNTEAFF. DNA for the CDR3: TGTGCCAGTACGGCTCAGGGTCGGAACACTGAAGCTTTCTTT.